This T cell receptor (beta chain) was obtained from a study of cytomegalovirus exposure and HLA in healthy donors. PCR used 60 Vbeta primers and 13 Jbeta primers. The protocol was immunoSEQ multiplex PCR, while the TCRdb copy is restricted to in-frame clones and leaves out a portion. The sample shows under 200,000 clones, roughly 78% of them seen only once. This clone was recorded a few times. What was sequenced was PBMCs. This TCR derives from a woman between 35 and 50 years old in good health and CMV-seronegative.

CDR3 DNA: TGTGCCAGTAGAAGAGATAGACAGCTTGAAGCTTTCTTT. Translating it yields CASRRDRQLEAFF. This chain joins TRBV6-6 and TRBJ1-1, with D possibly being TRBD1 (5 bases). The CDR3 totals 13 residues. Germline V lookup: CDR1 MNHNY, CDR2 SVGAGI (reference sequence). V lost 9 bases and J lost 7, with 18 bases in between.